This passage covers 9 T cell receptor beta chains from one sample sequenced in a study of T-cell reconstitution after alpha-beta-depleted transplantation in children. Unique molecular identifiers featured in how the TCRbeta library was prepared. TCRdb re-derived calls from the PCR reads in MiXCR, one entry per CDR3 protein. The sample holds about 200,000 distinct CDR3 sequences; about 6% are singletons and the top ten take 4.5%. This material consisted of PBMCs, taken before TCRalphabeta/CD19-depleted stem cell transplant. These receptor sequences come from a girl in the first two years of life with combined immunodeficiency, due to receive a stem cell transplant.

This clonotype was observed many times. The V call is TRBV28, the J call TRBJ1-5, with D perhaps TRBD1 (5 bases). V was cut by 8 bases and J by 3 bases, with 14 bases left in between. The CDR3 extends over 14 amino acids. The germline gives CDR1 MDHEN, CDR2 SYDVKM. CDR3 nucleotides: TGTGCCAGCCTCTCCAAGGGGCTCAATCAGCCCCAGCATTTT. This gives the protein CASLSKGLNQPQHF.

The sample holds many counts of this clonotype. The V gene is TRBV7-2, the J gene TRBJ2-7; D is ambiguous. The CDR3 sequence is 13 residues long. Trimming took 5 bases from V and 2 from J, leaving 10 bases between them. The germline CDR1 and CDR2 sequences are SGHTA and FQGNSA. The CDR3 sequence is CASSPYPTYEQYF. The CDR3 DNA follows: TGTGCCAGCAGCCCATACCCGACCTACGAGCAGTACTTC.

This clonotype was recorded at least ten times. This chain connects TRBV7-2 to TRBJ2-7; D is undetermined. Per the germline V gene, CDR1 is SGHTA and CDR2 is FQGNSA. This CDR3 comprises 13 residues. Trimming took 3 bases from V and 3 from J, leaving 9 bases between them. CDR3 amino acids: CASSFHSGYEQYF. The CDR3 nucleotides are TGTGCCAGCAGCTTCCATTCGGGCTACGAGCAGTACTTC.

This clonotype was counted at least ten times. The chain carries TRBV7-8 and TRBJ2-1; D is perhaps TRBD2 (5 bases). Germline V lookup: CDR1 SGHVS, CDR2 FQNEAQ. Between the trimmed V and J ends, which lost 5 bases and 10 bases, there was a span of 18 bases. This CDR3 has 14 residues. CDR3 region: CASSTGPGYGEQFF. The DNA for the CDR3 is TGTGCCAGCAGCACGGGCCCGGGGTACGGAGAGCAGTTCTTC. Full variable domain (outside the CDR3, taken from reference TRBV7-8 and TRBJ2-1): GAGVSQSPRYKVAKRGQDVALRCDPISGHVSLFWYQQALGQGPEFLTYFQNEAQLDKSGLPSDRFFAERPEGSVSTLKIQRTQQEDSAVYLCASSTGPGYGEQFFGPGTRLTVL.

This clonotype occurred many times. The chain is built from TRBV29-1 and TRBJ2-7, with TRBD1 matching over 8 bases. Germline CDR1 reads SQVTM; CDR2 reads ANQGSEA. CDR3 size: 16 residues. The trim removed 3 bases at V and 3 bases at J, leaving 13 bases unmatched. CDR3 DNA sequence: TGCAGCGTTGAGGGAATTCCGGGACAGGCAGACTACGAGCAGTACTTC. It is translated as CSVEGIPGQADYEQYF.

This clonotype was recorded many times. J is TRBJ2-3 and V is TRBV4-1; TRBD2 matches at 9 bases. This CDR3 has 15 residues. Germline CDR1 is MGHRA and CDR2 is YSYEKL. J lost 5 bases, V lost 3 bases, and 6 bases had no gene match. The CDR3 sequence: CASSQGGGALDTQYF. Written as DNA, the CDR3 is TGCGCCAGCAGCCAGGGCGGGGGGGCCTTAGATACGCAGTATTTT.

This clonotype was seen many times. This chain links TRBV29-1 with TRBJ2-3; 10 bases are shared with TRBD2. The CDR3 is 13 amino acids. V lost 7 bases, J lost 3 bases, and 4 bases stayed unmatched. In germline, CDR1 is SQVTM, CDR2 ANQGSEA. The CDR3 reads CSGTSGVTDTQYF. The CDR3 DNA reads as TGCAGCGGTACTAGCGGGGTGACAGATACGCAGTATTTT.

The chain joins TRBV4-3 to TRBJ2-3; D is possibly TRBD2 (5 bases). Germline lookup yields CDR1 LGHNA and CDR2 YSLEER. There are 16 residues in the CDR3. V shed 5 bases and J shed 3 bases, with 18 bases lying between them. In DNA, the CDR3 is TGCGCCAGCAGCTTGAGCGGAAAGACAATGACAGATACGCAGTATTTT. Protein product: CASSLSGKTMTDTQYF.

This clonotype was detected ten times or more. The chain employs TRBV5-1 and TRBJ1-3, with TRBD1 matching 7 bases. Trimming cost V 7 bases and J 4 bases; bases outside gene matches: 11. The CDR3 contains 15 residues. Germline-derived CDR1 and CDR2 are SGHRS and YFSETQ. CDR3 sequence: CASQITTGEGNTIYF. The CDR3, as DNA: TGCGCCAGCCAGATAACAACAGGGGAAGGAAACACCATATATTTT.